The clone carrying this T cell receptor beta chain has a count of ten or more. Its antigen is still unknown. TCRdb reprocessed the PCR reads using MiXCR. The data show about 15,000 clones, about 31% seen once. Before thyroid surgery, none of the patients had received any treatment. This specimen comes from a study of metastatic and nonmetastatic thyroid tumors. Whole-study findings and limits: Malignant thyroid tumors reportedly exceeded benign nodules significantly in TCR beta diversity, with the difference appearing in blood and tumor.

Germline V gene lookup returns CDR1 MDHEN and CDR2 SYDVKM. The CDR3 covers 15 residues. J was trimmed by 5 bases and V by 6 bases; bases with no gene match: 10. The source is a male donor with papillary thyroid cancer or a benign thyroid nodule (not recorded which). Some clones in this sample may be carry-over from other donors' samples. The rearrangement joins TRBV28 to TRBJ2-5, with 9 positions matching TRBD1. The specimen was tumor tissue. The CDR3 loop is CASSQNRGRLETQYF. CDR3 DNA: TGTGCCAGCAGCCAGAACAGGGGGCGCTTGGAGACCCAGTACTTC.